The 2 T cell receptor beta chains reported below all come from one sample, sequenced in a study of vaccination and CD4 T cells after COVID-19. What these receptors recognize is not known. Described treatment: roughly 10-day PBMC culture with coronavirus spike peptide pools or control peptides (ViraFEST assay). The Oncomine TCR Beta short-read assay was applied to DNA of cultured CD4+ T cells. TCRdb analysed the PCR reads with MiXCR anew, one entry per CDR3 protein. The sample yields about 17,000 distinct CDR3 sequences, 50% to 75% seen once. What was sequenced was CD4+ T cells from blood, cultured in vitro. All receptors derive from a human donor who had recovered from COVID-19.

This chain links TRBV6-5 with TRBJ1-1; D perhaps matches TRBD1 (5 bases). V lost 3 bases to trimming and J lost 4 bases, with 9 bases between them. Germline V gives CDR1 MNHEY, CDR2 SVGAGI. The CDR3 length is 13 residues. CDR3 nucleotide sequence: TGTGCCAGCAGTTATCCAACAGGCACTGAAGCTTTCTTT. Its protein is CASSYPTGTEAFF.

The chain is built from TRBV20-1 and TRBJ2-1, with 16 bases matching TRBD2. The germline gives CDR1 DFQATT, CDR2 SNEGSKA (reference sequence). This CDR3 has 15 amino acids. V lost 3 bases to trimming and J lost 9 bases; unmatched junction nucleotides: 5. The CDR3 region is CSARVGTSGGVEQFF. The DNA of the CDR3 is TGCAGTGCTAGGGTTGGGACTAGCGGGGGGGTTGAGCAGTTCTTC.